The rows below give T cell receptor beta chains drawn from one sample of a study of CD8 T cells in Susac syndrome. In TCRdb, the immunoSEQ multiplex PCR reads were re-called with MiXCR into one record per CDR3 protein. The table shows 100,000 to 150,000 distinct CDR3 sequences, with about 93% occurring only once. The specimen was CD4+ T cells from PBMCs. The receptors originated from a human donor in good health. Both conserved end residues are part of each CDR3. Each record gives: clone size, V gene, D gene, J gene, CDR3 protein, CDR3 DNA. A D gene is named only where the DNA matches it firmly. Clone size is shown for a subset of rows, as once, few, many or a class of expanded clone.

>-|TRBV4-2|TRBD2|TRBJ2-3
CASSQDNSGLVDTQYF
TGTGCCAGCAGCCAAGATAATAGCGGGCTTGTGGATACGCAGTATTTT
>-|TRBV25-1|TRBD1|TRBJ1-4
CASSESKAGTGIGGLFF
TGTGCCAGCAGTGAATCCAAAGCCGGGACAGGGATAGGAGGGCTGTTTTTT
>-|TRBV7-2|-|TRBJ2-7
CASSLSSGVGYEQYF
TGTGCCAGCAGCTTAAGTAGCGGCGTGGGCTACGAGCAGTACTTC
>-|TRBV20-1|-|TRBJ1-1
CSASVGADTEAFF
TGCAGTGCTAGTGTGGGGGCAGACACTGAAGCCTTCTTT
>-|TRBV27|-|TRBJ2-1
CASSFGQGRLNEQFF
TGTGCCAGCAGTTTTGGTCAGGGGCGCTTGAATGAGCAGTTCTTC
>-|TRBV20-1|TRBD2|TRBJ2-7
CSASGLAGGFSYEQYF
TGCAGTGCTAGCGGACTAGCGGGGGGTTTCTCCTACGAGCAGTACTTC
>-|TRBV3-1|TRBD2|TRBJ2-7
CASSLGTKTNYEQYF
TGTGCCAGCAGCCTCGGGACTAAGACTAACTACGAGCAGTACTTC
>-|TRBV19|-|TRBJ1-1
CASRGTAATEAFF
TGTGCCAGTAGGGGCACGGCAGCCACTGAAGCTTTCTTT
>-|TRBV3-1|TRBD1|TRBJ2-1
CASSPGQGRNEQFF
TGTGCCAGCAGCCCGGGACAGGGTAGGAATGAGCAGTTCTTC
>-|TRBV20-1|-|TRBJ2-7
CSAVRDFSYEQYF
TGCAGTGCTGTACGGGACTTTTCCTACGAGCAGTACTTC
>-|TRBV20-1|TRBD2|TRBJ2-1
CSARAYSGRESYNEQFF
TGCAGTGCTAGAGCCTATAGCGGGAGGGAATCCTACAATGAGCAGTTCTTC
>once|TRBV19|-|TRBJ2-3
CASSPRGARTDTQYF
TGTGCCAGTAGCCCCCGGGGGGCACGCACAGATACGCAGTATTTT
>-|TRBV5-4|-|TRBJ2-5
CASSLSWGPGETQYF
TGTGCCAGCAGCTTGAGCTGGGGGCCAGGGGAGACCCAGTACTTC
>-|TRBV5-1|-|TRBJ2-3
CASNLTPGHGTDTQYF
TGCGCCAGCAACTTGACTCCGGGACACGGGACAGATACGCAGTATTTT
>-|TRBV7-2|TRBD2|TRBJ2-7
CASSSPRSSGSYEQYF
TGTGCCAGCAGCTCACCTCGTAGTAGCGGGAGCTACGAGCAGTACTTC
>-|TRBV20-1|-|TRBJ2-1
CSATPRAYNEQFF
TGCAGTGCTACGCCTAGGGCCTACAATGAGCAGTTCTTC
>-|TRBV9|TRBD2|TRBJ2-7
CASSVASGSKDEQYF
TGTGCCAGCAGCGTAGCTAGCGGGAGTAAGGACGAGCAGTACTTC
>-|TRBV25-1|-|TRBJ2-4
CASSDSSAGYIQYF
TGTGCCAGCAGTGACAGTTCGGCGGGGTACATTCAGTACTTC
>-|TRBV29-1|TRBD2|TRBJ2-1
CSAMTSGSNEQFF
TGCAGCGCTATGACTAGCGGGAGCAATGAGCAGTTCTTC
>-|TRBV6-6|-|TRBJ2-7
CASSYSRRGRSYEQYF
TGTGCCAGCAGTTACTCGAGGAGGGGTAGGTCCTACGAGCAGTACTTC
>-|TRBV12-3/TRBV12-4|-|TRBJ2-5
CASSYYKGAKTQYF
TGTGCCAGCAGCTACTACAAAGGAGCGAAGACCCAGTACTTC
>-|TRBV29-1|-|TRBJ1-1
CSVYNTLGTEAFF
TGCAGCGTTTATAACACCCTCGGGACAGAAGCTTTCTTT
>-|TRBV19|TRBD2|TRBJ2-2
CASKEYRSSGLAATGELFF
TGTGCCAGTAAAGAATACAGGTCTTCGGGACTAGCGGCCACCGGGGAGCTGTTTTTT
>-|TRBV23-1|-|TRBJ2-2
CASSAGQAFGGELFF
TGCGCCAGCAGCGCAGGGCAGGCTTTTGGCGGGGAGCTGTTTTTT
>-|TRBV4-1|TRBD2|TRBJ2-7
CASSQLPSGALYEQYF
TGCGCCAGCAGCCAATTACCTAGCGGGGCACTCTACGAGCAGTACTTC